The rows below give T cell receptor beta chains drawn from one sample of a study of CD8 T cells in ankylosing spondylitis. TCRdb re-called the 5' RACE reads through MiXCR, storing one row per CDR3 protein. Of about 350,000 distinct CDR3 sequences in the sample, approximately 20% were seen once. Sequencing was carried out using blood, either unsorted or a sorted T cell fraction (not recorded which). The receptors were sampled from a male donor with ankylosing spondylitis or in good health (not recorded which). CDR3s include the opening cysteine and the closing phenylalanine or tryptophan. D genes are given only for firm matches. Clone sizes are given selectively: once, few, many, or a class where the clone is expanded.

CASSPQGLDTEAFF	TGTGCCAGCAGCCCCCAGGGGTTAGACACTGAAGCTTTCTTT	few	.	TRBV9	TRBJ1-1
CASSLTPPQYF	TGTGCCAGCAGTTTAACCCCACCGCAGTATTTT	few	.	TRBV12-3/TRBV12-4	TRBJ2-3
CASRRTGFNQPQHF	TGTGCCAGCAGAAGGACAGGCTTCAATCAGCCCCAGCATTTT	.	TRBD1	TRBV12-3/TRBV12-4	TRBJ1-5
CASSSLTLNTEAFF	TGTGCCAGCAGCTCATTAACCTTAAACACTGAAGCTTTCTTT	.	.	TRBV7-3	TRBJ1-1
CSATVRSYEQYF	TGCAGCGCCACGGTTCGATCCTACGAGCAGTACTTC	few	.	TRBV29-1	TRBJ2-7
CSARGEIFRQETQYF	TGCAGTGCTAGAGGTGAAATCTTTCGTCAGGAGACCCAGTACTTC	.	.	TRBV20-1	TRBJ2-5
CATQNDSEAFF	TGTGCCACCCAAAATGATTCTGAAGCTTTCTTT	.	.	TRBV13	TRBJ1-1
CASSPTVWNSPLHF	TGTGCCAGCAGCCCAACTGTTTGGAATTCACCCCTCCACTTT	.	.	TRBV7-9	TRBJ1-6
CATVNGQAEAFF	TGTGCCACCGTGAACGGACAGGCTGAAGCTTTCTTT	few	TRBD1	TRBV25-1	TRBJ1-1
CASSSLNPNYGYTF	TGTGCCAGCAGTTCTTTGAATCCTAACTATGGCTACACCTTC	few	.	TRBV5-5	TRBJ1-2
CASSLGLPGGVGYTF	TGTGCCAGCAGTTTAGGTCTGCCAGGGGGCGTTGGCTACACCTTC	few	TRBD1	TRBV27	TRBJ1-2
CAISAPESYEQYF	TGTGCCATCAGTGCCCCAGAATCCTACGAGCAGTACTTC	.	.	TRBV10-3	TRBJ2-7
CASSEGAYYGYTF	TGTGCCAGCAGTGAAGGGGCGTACTATGGCTACACCTTC	.	.	TRBV6-1	TRBJ1-2
CASSVLGNYNEQFF	TGCGCCAGCAGTGTTCTGGGTAATTACAATGAGCAGTTCTTC	few	.	TRBV10-2	TRBJ2-1
CASSQPGLAGLEQYF	TGTGCCAGCAGCCAGCCGGGACTAGCTGGTCTCGAGCAGTACTTC	few	TRBD2	TRBV3-1	TRBJ2-7
CASSYSSGAPEQYF	TGTGCCAGCAGTTACTCCTCAGGGGCACCCGAGCAGTACTTC	few	.	TRBV6-5	TRBJ2-7
CSVGTGASGTIYF	TGCAGCGTTGGGACAGGAGCTTCGGGCACCATATATTTT	.	TRBD1	TRBV29-1	TRBJ1-3
CAWRRIQETQYF	TGTGCCTGGAGACGGATCCAAGAGACCCAGTACTTC	.	.	TRBV30	TRBJ2-5
CASGHRADTQYF	TGTGCCAGCGGCCACCGGGCAGATACGCAGTATTTT	.	.	TRBV6-6	TRBJ2-3
CASRGTSGGPDYNEQFF	TGTGCCAGCAGGGGGACTAGCGGGGGGCCTGACTACAATGAGCAGTTCTTC	.	TRBD2	TRBV27	TRBJ2-1
CASSKEMGNQETQYF	TGTGCCAGCAGCAAGGAAATGGGAAACCAAGAGACCCAGTACTTC	.	.	TRBV21-1	TRBJ2-5
CASSGGEQFF	TGTGCCAGCAGCGGTGGCGAGCAGTTCTTC	many	.	TRBV12-3/TRBV12-4	TRBJ2-1
CSVDGQGTYNEQFF	TGCAGCGTTGACGGACAGGGAACCTACAATGAGCAGTTCTTC	.	TRBD1	TRBV29-1	TRBJ2-1
CSVQMGLGYEQYF	TGCAGCGTTCAAATGGGACTAGGGTACGAGCAGTACTTC	.	TRBD2	TRBV29-1	TRBJ2-7
CSARDLAGTSTDEQFF	TGCAGTGCTAGAGATCTAGCGGGGACGTCCACCGATGAGCAGTTCTTC	.	TRBD2	TRBV20-1	TRBJ2-1
CSVDEVEAFF	TGCAGCGTTGATGAGGTAGAAGCTTTCTTT	.	.	TRBV29-1	TRBJ1-1
CASRDREETEAFF	TGTGCCAGCAGAGACAGGGAGGAAACTGAAGCTTTCTTT	.	TRBD1	TRBV28	TRBJ1-1
CASSRTMSPTYEQYF	TGTGCCAGCAGCCGCACTATGTCCCCTACCTACGAGCAGTACTTC	few	.	TRBV9	TRBJ2-7
CASSLGFEETQYF	TGTGCCAGCAGCTTAGGATTTGAAGAGACCCAGTACTTC	.	.	TRBV13	TRBJ2-5
CASRGIEAQYF	TGTGCCAGCCGGGGGATTGAGGCCCAGTACTTC	few	.	TRBV2	TRBJ2-5
CASSISGYDTYNEQFF	TGTGCCAGTAGTATTTCGGGATATGATACCTACAATGAGCAGTTCTTC	.	.	TRBV19	TRBJ2-1
CASSLDGVGYTF	TGTGCCAGCAGTTTAGATGGCGTTGGCTACACCTTC	many	.	TRBV12-3/TRBV12-4	TRBJ1-2
CASSQEVRFSDARSYTF	TGCGCCAGCAGCCAAGAGGTACGTTTTTCGGACGCGCGGAGCTACACCTTC	.	.	TRBV4-1	TRBJ1-2
CASHQGGGRTLRYEQYF	TGTGCCAGCCACCAGGGCGGGGGCCGAACCTTACGGTACGAGCAGTACTTC	.	.	TRBV11-2	TRBJ2-7
CSVEDFSGGADNEQFF	TGCAGCGTTGAAGACTTTAGCGGGGGGGCGGACAATGAGCAGTTCTTC	.	TRBD2	TRBV29-1	TRBJ2-1
CSVMGGSYNEQFF	TGCAGCGTCATGGGGGGGTCCTACAATGAGCAGTTCTTC	.	TRBD2	TRBV29-1	TRBJ2-1
CATSDPQETQYF	TGTGCCACCAGTGACCCCCAAGAGACCCAGTACTTC	few	.	TRBV24-1	TRBJ2-5
CASSLEMGQETQYF	TGTGCCAGCAGCTTAGAGATGGGGCAAGAGACCCAGTACTTC	.	.	TRBV11-2	TRBJ2-5
CASSSRTSGVEETQYF	TGTGCCAGCAGCTCCCGGACTAGCGGGGTCGAAGAGACCCAGTACTTC	.	TRBD2	TRBV9	TRBJ2-5
CSVGSGRGGTDTQYF	TGCAGCGTTGGTTCCGGCCGCGGCGGCACAGATACGCAGTATTTT	many	.	TRBV29-1	TRBJ2-3
CASSEGLAGPPHEQYF	TGTGCCAGCAGTGAAGGGCTAGCGGGACCCCCCCACGAGCAGTACTTC	.	TRBD2	TRBV6-1	TRBJ2-7
CSVDRDYNEQFF	TGCAGCGTGGACCGGGACTACAATGAGCAGTTCTTC	many	.	TRBV29-1	TRBJ2-1
CASRTLQETQYF	TGTGCCAGCAGGACACTTCAAGAGACCCAGTACTTC	few	.	TRBV12-3/TRBV12-4	TRBJ2-5
CSVGGGAEAGELFF	TGCAGCGTTGGAGGAGGGGCGGAAGCCGGGGAGCTGTTTTTT	.	.	TRBV29-1	TRBJ2-2
CASSYRLAGGTNNEQFF	TGTGCCAGCAGTTACCGACTAGCGGGGGGGACAAACAATGAGCAGTTCTTC	once	TRBD2	TRBV12-3/TRBV12-4	TRBJ2-1
CASRGTAGYGYTF	TGTGCCAGCAGGGGGACAGCGGGTTATGGCTACACCTTC	few	TRBD1	TRBV12-3/TRBV12-4	TRBJ1-2
CASSYSDSGANVLTF	TGTGCCAGCAGTTACTCGGACTCTGGGGCCAACGTCCTGACTTTC	.	.	TRBV6-5	TRBJ2-6
CASTSGTAYEQYF	TGTGCCAGCACCTCCGGGACAGCCTACGAGCAGTACTTC	few	TRBD1	TRBV12-3/TRBV12-4	TRBJ2-7
CASSQKTSGTPYNEQFF	TGTGCCAGCAGCCAAAAGACGTCCGGAACGCCCTACAATGAGCAGTTCTTC	.	.	TRBV14	TRBJ2-1
CASSLVRIGYSPLHF	TGTGCCAGCAGCTTAGTCCGGATCGGGTATTCACCCCTCCACTTT	few	.	TRBV11-2	TRBJ1-6
CASSFLLGDTDTQYF	TGTGCCAGCAGTTTTCTTCTAGGGGATACAGATACGCAGTATTTT	.	.	TRBV27	TRBJ2-3
CASSYYRVDEQFF	TGTGCCAGCAGTTACTACAGGGTGGATGAGCAGTTCTTC	.	.	TRBV6-6	TRBJ2-1
CASTRQNMNEKLFF	TGTGCCAGCACCCGGCAGAACATGAATGAAAAACTGTTTTTT	.	.	TRBV21-1	TRBJ1-4
CASSLRSGWYEQYF	TGTGCCAGCAGTTTGAGGTCAGGTTGGTACGAGCAGTACTTC	.	.	TRBV27	TRBJ2-7
CASSLGTSGSRNEQFF	TGTGCCAGCAGTCTAGGGACTAGCGGGTCTCGTAATGAGCAGTTCTTC	few	TRBD2	TRBV27	TRBJ2-1